Listed here is a single TCR beta chain. Its antigen is as yet unknown. It was with 60 Vbeta and 13 Jbeta primers that the PCR ran. The protocol was immunoSEQ multiplex PCR, while the TCRdb copy is restricted to in-frame clones and leaves out a portion. This sample has 170,000 or so clones, with around four fifths found just once. These data originate in a study of cytomegalovirus exposure and HLA in healthy donors. Study-level information: Clustering assigned 70% to 90% of the roughly 380 genotyped donors to the Caucasian-associated ancestry cluster.

Study-wide findings and caveats: When analyzed later, the rates of TCR association showed variation by HLA locus, with DRB1 the most and HLA-C the fewest.

CDR3 length: 15 amino acids. The TCR comes from a woman in her sixties in good health and CMV-seropositive. The V and J genes are TRBV21-1 and TRBJ2-1; the table's D call TRBD2 went unverified against the DNA. TRBV21-1 is assigned pseudogene status. The sequenced material came from PBMCs. CDR3 region: CASSTCGRDNNEQFF. The CDR3 nucleotides read TGTGCCAGCAGCACGTGCGGGAGGGATAACAATGAGCAGTTCTTC.